This paragraph covers one T cell receptor beta chain sequence. This sample is drawn from a study of T cell responses to AZD1222 COVID-19 vaccine. The method was immunoSEQ multiplex PCR; TCRdb's version includes in-frame clones alone and lacks a portion of them. Of 120,000 or so clones in the sample, about 90% were seen once. Trimming stripped 1 base from V and 9 bases from J, with 18 bases between. The CDR3 has 15 residues. Germline values: CDR1 SGHRS, CDR2 YFSETQ. Source: peripheral blood, taken 28 days after the second AZD1222 dose. The chain employs TRBV5-1 and TRBJ2-3; tentative D call: TRBD2 (6 bases). The sequence was collected from an adult who received the AZD1222 COVID-19 vaccine. For the CDR3, the DNA is TGCGCCAGCAGCTTGTTCAGGGAGGCAGGCGACACGCAGTATTTT. As protein: CASSLFREAGDTQYF.